These 17 T cell receptor beta chains were all obtained from the same sample, sequenced in a study of shared clonotypes between healthy human individuals. TCRdb's table, derived via immunoSEQ multiplex PCR, lists solely in-frame clones and lacks some. The sample has a few million clones, less than 95% seen once. Input material: naive CD4+ T cells from PBMCs. Subset in this sample: CD45RA+ positively selected. The receptors stem from a man younger than 30 in good health. Some clones in this sample may be carry-over from other donors' samples.

The rearrangement uses TRBV7-2 and TRBJ2-2, with 7 bases fitting TRBD2. The CDR3 is 19 residues long. Germline V gives CDR1 SGHTA, CDR2 FQGNSA. V dropped 6 bases and J dropped 2; count of bases not matched to a gene: 18. DNA for the CDR3: TGTGCCAGCAGTCTCGTCCCCCCAGCGGGGCCTTATAACACCGGGGAGCTGTTTTTT. This gives the protein CASSLVPPAGPYNTGELFF.

The rearrangement joins TRBV19 to TRBJ1-2, with 7 bases that match TRBD1. Germline V gene sequence: CDR1 LNHDA, CDR2 SQIVND (reference sequence). The CDR3 has 13 amino acids. J gave up 8 bases and V 6 bases, and 9 bases lay outside the gene matches. The CDR3 coding sequence is TGTGCCAGTAGCCTCAGGGGGAGATCCGGCTACACCTTC. Amino acids: CASSLRGRSGYTF.

The rearrangement uses TRBV6-1 and TRBJ2-5; D remains unclear. The DNA end is a closer match to TRBJ2-7, so the J assignment may be wrong. In germline, CDR1 is MNHNS, CDR2 SASEGT. This CDR3 is built from 14 residues. In DNA, the CDR3 is TGTGCCAGCAGTGAAGCGGTCCTTTATTACGAGCAGTACTTC. Translated, it gives CASSEAVLYYEQYF.

The chain carries TRBV10-1 and TRBJ2-1, with TRBD2 identical over 12 bases. The CDR3 is made up of 15 amino acids. With 5 bases clipped from V and 7 bases from J, the junction kept 6 bases outside the gene matches. Germline CDR1 WNHNN, CDR2 SYGVQD (reference sequence). CDR3 bases: TGCGCCAGCAGTTACACTAGCGGGAGGACTAATGAGCAGTTCTTC. Encoded protein: CASSYTSGRTNEQFF.

About this clone itself: At one end the junction does not follow the germline gene, possibly because of a read error. This chain links TRBV7-2 with TRBJ1-5; D is uncertain. Germline V CDR1 and CDR2: SGHTA, FQGNSA. CDR3 length: 14 amino acids. CDR3 sequence: CASSAGLNDQPQHF. The DNA of the CDR3 is TGTGCCAGCAGCGCCGGCCTTAACGATCAACCCCAGCATTTT.

The chain links TRBV5-4 to TRBJ2-3; tentatively, D is TRBD1 or TRBD2 (5 bases each). From germline, CDR1 is SGHNT and CDR2 YYREEE (reference sequence). V was clipped by 0 bases and J by 4 bases, with 15 bases between them. CDR3 length: 16 amino acids. CDR3 loop: CASSLVGGGLPDTQYF. The CDR3, as DNA: TGTGCCAGCAGCTTGGTAGGTGGGGGTCTCCCAGATACGCAGTATTTT.

CDR3 nucleotide sequence: TGTGCCAGTAGTAACCCGGGACAGGCGAGGAGTGAAAAACTGTTTTTT. Protein sequence: CASSNPGQARSEKLFF. V and J are TRBV19 and TRBJ1-4; 8 bases match TRBD1. The CDR3 consists of 16 residues. Germline CDR1 is LNHDA and CDR2 is SQIVND (reference sequence). Trimming removed 4 bases from V and 7 bases from J; junction bases left unmatched: 11.

V usage is TRBV14 and J usage is TRBJ1-5; TRBD1 aligns across 8 bases. The CDR3 contains 15 residues. V trimming: 0 bases; J trimming: 2 bases; junction bases outside the gene matches: 0. The germline V gene encodes CDR1 SGHDN and CDR2 FVKESK. The CDR3 DNA reads TGTGCCAGCAGCCAAGAGACAGGGGGCAATCAGCCCCAGCATTTT. This gives the protein CASSQETGGNQPQHF.

The CDR3 sequence: CAWSTRTGRIYNEQFF. CDR3 sequence (DNA): TGTGCCTGGAGTACCCGGACAGGCCGAATCTACAATGAGCAGTTCTTC. The V gene is TRBV30, the J gene TRBJ2-1; 7 positions match TRBD1. Germline V gives CDR1 GTSNPN, CDR2 SVGIG (reference sequence). This CDR3 is 16 amino acids long. The V gene end was trimmed by 2 bases and the J gene end by 3 bases; junction bases not matched to a gene: 10.

On this clone itself: Other nucleotide sequences from this sample produce the same CDR3. The J gene is TRBJ1-2, the V gene TRBV5-4, with TRBD1 as a possible D gene (5 bases). CDR1 and CDR2 from the germline V gene are SGHNT and YYREEE (reference sequence). The CDR3 extends over 13 amino acids. Trimming removed 4 bases from V and 2 bases from J, with 9 bases in between. The CDR3: CASSRDRNYGYTF. The CDR3 DNA sequence: TGTGCCAGCAGCCGGGACCGAAACTATGGCTACACCTTC. The entire variable domain, with the rest obtained from reference TRBV5-4 and TRBJ1-2, is as follows: ETGVTQSPTHLIKTRGQQVTLRCSSQSGHNTVSWYQQALGQGPQFIFQYYREEENGRGNFPPRFSGLQFPNYSSELNVNALELDDSALYLCASSRDRNYGYTFGSGTRLTVV.

V gene TRBV19 combines with J gene TRBJ1-5, with 10 bases matching TRBD1. The ends lost 0 bases at V and 6 bases at J; junction bases unmatched: 8. Germline CDR1 reads LNHDA; CDR2 reads SQIVND (reference sequence). CDR3 length equals 17 residues. Here the CDR3 reads CASSIDPGQGLGQPQHF. The CDR3, as DNA: TGTGCCAGTAGTATAGATCCGGGACAGGGGTTAGGTCAGCCCCAGCATTTT. Supplemented by reference TRBV19 and TRBJ1-5, the full variable domain reads DGGITQSPKYLFRKEGQNVTLSCEQNLNHDAMYWYRQDPGQGLRLIYYSQIVNDFQKGDIAEGYSVSREKKESFPLTVTSAQKNPTAFYLCASSIDPGQGLGQPQHFGDGTRLSIL.

This rearrangement joins TRBV18 to TRBJ1-5, with 7 bases identical to TRBD1. V lost 4 bases to trimming and J lost 6 bases; unmatched junction nucleotides: 9. Per germline, CDR1 KGHSH and CDR2 LQKENI. This CDR3 comprises 15 residues. The CDR3, as DNA: TGTGCCAGCTCACGGACAGGTCCGGTTCTTCAGCCCCAGCATTTT. Translated, it gives CASSRTGPVLQPQHF.

This rearrangement joins TRBV7-2 to TRBJ1-2; D is unclear. The ends were cut back, 4 bases at V and 2 bases at J, with 11 bases in the middle. The V gene's germline CDR1 is SGHTA and CDR2 FQGNSA. CDR3 length equals 14 residues. The CDR3 DNA reads as TGTGCCAGCAGCTCCCCCACCCGGAACTATGGCTACACCTTC. Protein product: CASSSPTRNYGYTF.

The CDR3, as DNA: TGTGCCAGCAACGAGAGGGGGGCGCAGAACTATGGCTACACCTTC. This sequence encodes CASNERGAQNYGYTF. This rearrangement joins TRBV6-1 to TRBJ1-2, with a weak D call TRBD1 (6 bases). CDR1 is MNHNS and CDR2 is SASEGT in the germline V gene. Trimming removed 7 bases at V and 2 bases at J, with 17 bases between. The CDR3 runs 15 residues.

The gene calls are TRBV28 and TRBJ2-1; D perhaps matches TRBD1 (6 bases). V was shortened by 5 bases and J by 4 bases, with 12 bases between the two germline ends. The CDR3 sequence is 14 residues long. Germline-derived CDR1 and CDR2 are MDHEN and SYDVKM. CDR3 residues: CASSPPTGYNEQFF. Here the CDR3 DNA reads TGTGCCAGCAGTCCCCCGACAGGTTACAATGAGCAGTTCTTC.

The chain carries TRBV11-2 and TRBJ2-7; tentative D call: TRBD2 (5 bases). The V end lost 5 bases, the J end lost 5 bases, and 22 bases lay between the germline ends. The CDR3 spans 16 residues. Germline lookup yields CDR1 SGHAT and CDR2 FQNNGV. CDR3 in DNA: TGTGCCAGCAGCAAAGCCGGCCTGGCGGGCAGGAACGAGCAGTACTTC. This sequence encodes CASSKAGLAGRNEQYF.

This chain joins TRBV7-2 and TRBJ1-1; no firm D call. This CDR3 is 13 amino acids long. V was trimmed by 2 bases and J by 5 bases, leaving 9 bases between them. Germline CDR1 reads SGHTA; CDR2 reads FQGNSA. The CDR3 nucleotides read TGTGCCAGCAGCTTAATGGAGGGTACTGAAGCTTTCTTT. Translation gives CASSLMEGTEAFF.